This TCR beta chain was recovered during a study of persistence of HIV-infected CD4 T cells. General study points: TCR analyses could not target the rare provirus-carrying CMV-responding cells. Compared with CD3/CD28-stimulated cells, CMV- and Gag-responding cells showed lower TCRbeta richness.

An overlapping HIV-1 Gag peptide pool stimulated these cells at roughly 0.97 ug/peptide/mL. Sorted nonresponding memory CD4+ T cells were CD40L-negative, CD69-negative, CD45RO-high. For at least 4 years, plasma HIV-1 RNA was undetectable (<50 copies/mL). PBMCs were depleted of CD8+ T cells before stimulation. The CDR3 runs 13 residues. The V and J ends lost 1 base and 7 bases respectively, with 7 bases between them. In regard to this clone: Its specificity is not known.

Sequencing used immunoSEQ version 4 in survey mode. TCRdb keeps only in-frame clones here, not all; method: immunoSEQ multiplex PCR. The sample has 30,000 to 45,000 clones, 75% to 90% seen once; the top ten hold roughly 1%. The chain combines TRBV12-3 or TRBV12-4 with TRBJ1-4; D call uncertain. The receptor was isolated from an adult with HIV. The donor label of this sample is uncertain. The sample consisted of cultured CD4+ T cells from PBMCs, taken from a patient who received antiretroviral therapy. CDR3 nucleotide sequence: TGTGCCAGCAGTTTAGGTGGCCCTGAAAAACTGTTTTTT. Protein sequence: CASSLGGPEKLFF.